Shown below are 28 T cell receptor beta chains from a single sample sequenced in a study of cytomegalovirus exposure and HLA in healthy donors. Primers included in the PCR were 60 Vbeta and 13 Jbeta primers. The protocol was immunoSEQ multiplex PCR, while the TCRdb copy is restricted to in-frame clones and leaves out a portion. In the table there are over 150,000 clones, around four fifths of which are singletons. Sequencing was performed on PBMCs. The receptors derive from a man aged 45-65 years in good health and CMV-seropositive.

This chain links TRBV28 with TRBJ1-2, with 7 bases aligning to TRBD1. In germline, CDR1 is MDHEN, CDR2 SYDVKM. The CDR3 is 12 residues long. Germline trimming cut 6 bases from V and 5 bases from J; bases unmatched to any gene: 3. The CDR3 DNA reads TGTGCCAGCAGCGGGGGACAGTATGGCTACACCTTC. Its translation is CASSGGQYGYTF.

This clone appeared a single time. The chain employs TRBV5-4 and TRBJ2-6, with D unclear. The length of the CDR3 is 17 residues. Germline lookup yields CDR1 SGHNT and CDR2 YYREEE (reference sequence). The ends were cut back, 4 bases at V and 0 bases at J, with 14 bases in the middle. The CDR3 DNA sequence: TGTGCCAGCAGCCCGCCAGTATTGTCCTCTGGGGCCAACGTCCTGACTTTC. It translates to CASSPPVLSSGANVLTF. Based on the CDR3 plus reference TRBV5-4 and TRBJ2-6, the full variable domain is ETGVTQSPTHLIKTRGQQVTLRCSSQSGHNTVSWYQQALGQGPQFIFQYYREEENGRGNFPPRFSGLQFPNYSSELNVNALELDDSALYLCASSPPVLSSGANVLTFGAGSRLTVL.

This rearrangement joins TRBV28 to TRBJ1-6, with TRBD1 matching over 9 bases. The CDR3 extends over 15 amino acids. Trimming removed 3 bases from V and 7 bases from J; junction bases left unmatched: 4. CDR1 is MDHEN and CDR2 is SYDVKM in the germline V gene. The CDR3 spells CASSFTGGGNSPLHF. CDR3 DNA sequence: TGTGCCAGCAGTTTTACAGGGGGCGGGAATTCACCCCTCCACTTT.

This sequence joins TRBV19 and TRBJ1-5; D is perhaps TRBD1 (5 bases). Trimming took 2 bases from V and 3 from J, leaving 14 bases between them. Germline-derived CDR1 and CDR2 are LNHDA and SQIVND (reference sequence). The CDR3 runs to 16 residues. The CDR3 coding sequence is TGTGCCAGTAGTATAAGGGGCAGGGTAATCAATCAGCCCCAGCATTTT. It is translated as CASSIRGRVINQPQHF.

The rearrangement uses TRBV5-4 and TRBJ1-2, with D maybe TRBD1 (6 bases). Germline CDR1 SGHNT, CDR2 YYREEE (reference sequence). Trimming took off 9 bases at V and 2 bases at J, with 14 bases between the two ends. The CDR3 is 13 amino acids. CDR3 in DNA: TGTGCCACCCAAAGCGGACAGAACTATGGCTACACCTTC. It codes for CATQSGQNYGYTF.

This clone has a handful of counts. The rearrangement joins TRBV6-1 to TRBJ2-1, with a weak D call TRBD2 (5 bases). Germline CDR1 and CDR2: MNHNS and SASEGT. This CDR3 is 11 amino acids long. V dropped 6 bases and J dropped 7 bases, with 7 bases sitting between them. CDR3 DNA sequence: TGTGCCAGCAGAGAGGGAAATGAGCAGTTCTTC. Its protein product is CASREGNEQFF.

The chain is built from TRBV2 and TRBJ1-1, with a weak D call TRBD1 (6 bases). Germline loops: CDR1 SNHLY, CDR2 FYNNEI. The CDR3 consists of 15 residues. Deletions cut 7 bases from V and 0 bases from J, with 15 bases between. The CDR3 spells CASNQDSSMNTEAFF. In DNA form, the CDR3 reads TGTGCCAGCAACCAGGACAGTTCCATGAACACTGAAGCTTTCTTT. The entire variable domain, with the rest obtained from reference TRBV2 and TRBJ1-1, is as follows: EPEVTQTPSHQVTQMGQEVILRCVPISNHLYFYWYRQILGQKVEFLVSFYNNEISEKSEIFDDQFSVERPDGSNFTLKIRSTKLEDSAMYFCASNQDSSMNTEAFFGQGTRLTVV.

The chain uses TRBV7-8 and TRBJ1-2, with D maybe TRBD1 (5 bases). The germline V gene encodes CDR1 SGHVS and CDR2 FQNEAQ. V was pared by 5 bases and J by 4 bases, with 17 bases between. This CDR3 region has 15 residues. The CDR3 is CASSQTRQHGYGYTF. For the CDR3, the DNA is TGTGCCAGCAGCCAGACCCGACAGCACGGCTATGGCTACACCTTC. The full variable domain, completed using reference TRBV7-8 and TRBJ1-2, is GAGVSQSPRYKVAKRGQDVALRCDPISGHVSLFWYQQALGQGPEFLTYFQNEAQLDKSGLPSDRFFAERPEGSVSTLKIQRTQQEDSAVYLCASSQTRQHGYGYTFGSGTRLTVV.

The chain joins TRBV9 to TRBJ2-3; no firm D call. V lost 0 bases to trimming and J lost 4 bases, with 9 bases between them. This CDR3 region has 14 residues. Germline values: CDR1 SGDLS, CDR2 YYNGEE. CDR3 amino acids: CASSVVSTPDTQYF. CDR3 nucleotides: TGTGCCAGCAGCGTAGTGAGTACCCCAGATACGCAGTATTTT.

The J gene is TRBJ2-7, the V gene TRBV5-1, with 9 bases fitting TRBD1. The CDR3 sequence is 17 residues long. The germline gives CDR1 SGHRS, CDR2 YFSETQ. Trimming cost V 3 bases and J 2 bases; bases outside gene matches: 12. CDR3: CASSYRFRTGDPYEQYF. As DNA, the CDR3 is TGCGCCAGCAGCTACCGATTCAGGACAGGGGACCCCTACGAGCAGTACTTC.

This clone was counted only a few times. The rearrangement joins TRBV19 to TRBJ2-6; D may be TRBD2 (5 bases). The CDR3 is 16 residues long. Trimming left V 1 base short and J 0 bases short, with 7 bases between. Germline CDR1 is LNHDA and CDR2 is SQIVND (reference sequence). Written as DNA, the CDR3 is TGTGCCAGTAGTATAGGCGGGTACTCTGGGGCCAACGTCCTGACTTTC. Translation: CASSIGGYSGANVLTF. Filled out from reference TRBV19 and TRBJ2-6, the complete variable domain reads DGGITQSPKYLFRKEGQNVTLSCEQNLNHDAMYWYRQDPGQGLRLIYYSQIVNDFQKGDIAEGYSVSREKKESFPLTVTSAQKNPTAFYLCASSIGGYSGANVLTFGAGSRLTVL.

This chain uses TRBV7-9 with TRBJ1-1; 11 bases are a match to TRBD1. J gave up 12 bases and V 5 bases, and 8 bases lay outside the gene matches. The germline CDR1 and CDR2 sequences are SEHNR and FQNEAQ (reference sequence). The CDR3 covers 13 residues. CDR3 DNA sequence: TGTGCCAGCAGCAGGACAGGGGGCGGGTCGCCTTTCTTT. Protein sequence: CASSRTGGGSPFF.

CDR3 DNA: TGTGCCAGCAGCCCAAGGACAGGGGGGACGTGGAATGAGCAGTTCTTC. Protein sequence: CASSPRTGGTWNEQFF. The rearrangement joins TRBV7-9 to TRBJ2-1; 10 nucleotides align to TRBD1. CDR1 SEHNR and CDR2 FQNEAQ come from the germline V gene (reference sequence). V shed 5 bases and J 7 bases; nucleotides not matched to a gene: 11. The CDR3 totals 16 residues.

The chain joins TRBV19 to TRBJ1-4; D not resolved. Trimming left V 3 bases short and J 8 bases short, with 10 bases between. Germline V lookup: CDR1 LNHDA, CDR2 SQIVND (reference sequence). The CDR3 contains 13 residues. The CDR3 coding sequence is TGTGCCAGTAGTATCCGCCGGGGAGAAAAACTGTTTTTT. It is translated as CASSIRRGEKLFF.

CDR3 sequence reads: CASIRQGSGNTIYF. The DNA for the CDR3 is TGTGCCAGCATCCGACAGGGGTCTGGAAACACCATATATTTT. The genes are TRBV28 and TRBJ1-3, with TRBD1 matching 8 bases. Trimming cost V 7 bases and J 1 base; bases outside gene matches: 3. This CDR3 comprises 14 residues. Germline V lookup: CDR1 MDHEN, CDR2 SYDVKM.

The table lists this clone with a count of one. The chain combines TRBV19 with TRBJ1-4, with 7 positions matching TRBD1. This CDR3 is 13 amino acids long. CDR1 LNHDA and CDR2 SQIVND come from the germline V gene (reference sequence). V was clipped by 9 bases and J by 7 bases; unmatched bases: 8. This CDR3 is CASAQGRSEKLFF. The CDR3 nucleotides read TGTGCCAGCGCACAGGGGCGGAGTGAAAAACTGTTTTTT.

About this clone itself: A junction end diverges from the germline sequence, so it may reflect a read error. The chain carries TRBV7-7 and TRBJ2-1, with 11 positions matching TRBD2. The CDR3 is 16 amino acids. Looked up from germline, CDR1 is SSHAT and CDR2 is FNYEAQ (reference sequence). This CDR3 reads CASSLVAGGPSNEQFF. The CDR3 DNA reads as TGTGCTAGCAGCTTAGTAGCGGGAGGGCCCTCCAATGAGCAGTTCTTC. The variable domain in full, completed from reference TRBV7-7 and TRBJ2-1, reads GAGVSQSPRYKVTKRGQDVTLRCDPISSHATLYWYQQALGQGPEFLTYFNYEAQPDKSGLPSDRFSAERPEGSISTLTIQRTEQRDSAMYRCASSLVAGGPSNEQFFGPGTRLTVL.

This clone was detected only once. The J gene is TRBJ2-1, the V gene TRBV2; 11 bases are shared with TRBD2. The CDR3 covers 15 residues. From germline, CDR1 is SNHLY and CDR2 FYNNEI. Trimming took 5 bases from V and 2 from J; bases not matched to a gene: 2. This CDR3 is CASSRLAGPYNEQFF. DNA for the CDR3: TGTGCCAGCAGTCGACTAGCGGGGCCCTACAATGAGCAGTTCTTC.

In this sample, this clone turned up a few times. V is TRBV5-1 and J is TRBJ2-3; TRBD2 aligns across 9 bases. This CDR3 contains 16 residues. Trimming removed 0 bases from V and 5 bases from J; junction bases left unmatched: 7. CDR1 is SGHRS, CDR2 YFSETQ, per germline. The CDR3 DNA sequence: TGCGCCAGCAGCTTGGGGGCGGGAGGGCCAGGAGATACGCAGTATTTT. Protein product: CASSLGAGGPGDTQYF. The full variable domain, in which reference TRBV5-1 and TRBJ2-3 provide the parts outside the CDR3, is KAGVTQTPRYLIKTRGQQVTLSCSPISGHRSVSWYQQTPGQGLQFLFEYFSETQRNKGNFPGRFSGRQFSNSRSEMNVSTLELGDSALYLCASSLGAGGPGDTQYFGPGTRLTVL.

This clone was observed a handful of times. The genes are TRBV29-1 and TRBJ1-5, with TRBD1 matching 9 bases. After removal of 7 bases from V and 3 bases from J, the junction contained 4 bases not matched to a gene. CDR1 SQVTM and CDR2 ANQGSEA come from the germline V gene. This CDR3 has 13 residues. CDR3 sequence: CSAGQGLNQPQHF. In DNA, the CDR3 is TGCAGCGCGGGACAGGGACTCAATCAGCCCCAGCATTTT.

This clone came up once. The chain carries TRBV5-1 and TRBJ2-7; D might be TRBD2 (6 bases). V was pared by 0 bases and J by 8 bases, with 15 bases between. The CDR3 covers 14 residues. CDR1 is SGHRS and CDR2 is YFSETQ in the germline V gene. CDR3 in amino acids: CASSLDGMEGKQYF. In DNA form, the CDR3 reads TGCGCCAGCAGCTTGGATGGGATGGAGGGGAAGCAGTACTTC.

The chain links TRBV2 to TRBJ1-1; 8 bases align to TRBD1. The trim removed 3 bases at V and 3 bases at J, leaving 18 bases unmatched. This CDR3 has 19 residues. CDR1 and CDR2 from the germline V gene are SNHLY and FYNNEI. Written as DNA, the CDR3 is TGTGCCAGCAGTGAGGCTCTAGGCCCGGGGACAGGCGATTACACTGAAGCTTTCTTT. Its protein is CASSEALGPGTGDYTEAFF.

The rearrangement uses TRBV18 and TRBJ2-2; 7 nucleotides align to TRBD2. Trimming removed 3 bases from V and 6 bases from J; junction bases left unmatched: 1. Germline V lookup: CDR1 KGHSH, CDR2 LQKENI. The CDR3 length is 13 residues. The CDR3 loop is CASSPAGAGELFF. CDR3 DNA: TGTGCCAGCTCACCCGCGGGGGCCGGGGAGCTGTTTTTT.

The chain recombines TRBV7-9 with TRBJ2-7; D is perhaps TRBD1 (5 bases). This CDR3 region has 16 residues. The germline gives CDR1 SEHNR, CDR2 FQNEAQ (reference sequence). The V gene lost 3 bases and the J gene lost 3 bases, with 18 bases spanning the gap. The CDR3 sequence: CASSFSSRARIYEQYF. The DNA for the CDR3 is TGTGCCAGCAGCTTTTCCTCCAGGGCTCGGATCTACGAGCAGTACTTC.

The chain couples TRBV10-3 to TRBJ1-1, with 7 bases identical to TRBD1. The junction had 6 bases not matched to a gene; V was cut back by 3 bases and J by 2 bases. The germline CDR1 and CDR2 sequences are ENHRY and SYGVKD. There are 15 residues in the CDR3. This CDR3 is CAISDWTGSNTEAFF. CDR3 coding DNA: TGTGCCATCAGTGATTGGACAGGTTCAAACACTGAAGCTTTCTTT.

The rearrangement joins TRBV6-4 to TRBJ2-1; 9 nucleotides align to TRBD1. Germline V gives CDR1 MRHNA, CDR2 SNTAGT. The CDR3 length is 16 residues. V lost 5 bases to trimming and J lost 4 bases; unmatched junction nucleotides: 9. In DNA, the CDR3 is TGTGCCAGCAGTCGTAACCGGGACAGGGATTACAATGAGCAGTTCTTC. Protein: CASSRNRDRDYNEQFF.

This chain connects TRBV30 to TRBJ2-3, with D possibly TRBD1 on 6 matching bases. Germline CDR1 is GTSNPN and CDR2 is SVGIG (reference sequence). The CDR3 consists of 15 residues. The V end lost 4 bases, the J end lost 4 bases, and 18 bases lay between the germline ends. The CDR3 loop is CAWMRYRVFADTQYF. CDR3 sequence (DNA): TGTGCCTGGATGCGGTACAGGGTGTTCGCAGATACGCAGTATTTT.

The chain links TRBV10-3 to TRBJ2-5; the D gene is possibly TRBD2 (7 bases). Per the germline V gene, CDR1 is ENHRY and CDR2 is SYGVKD. The V end lost 7 bases, the J end lost 3 bases, and 12 bases lay between the germline ends. This CDR3 region has 13 residues. The CDR3 DNA sequence: TGTGCCATCAACGCGGGGGCGGAAGAGACCCAGTACTTC. This translates into CAINAGAEETQYF.